The 4 T cell receptor beta chains in this list originate from one sample, sequenced in a study of blood T cells in healthy people across ages. The authors ran a second PCR of about 6 to 11 cycles using a sample-barcoded 5' primer and a J-beta primer mix. TCRdb re-called the 5' RACE reads through MiXCR, storing one row per CDR3 protein. The sample shows roughly 680,000 distinct CDR3 sequences, around 45% of them seen only once. Material for sequencing was blood. The receptors derive from a woman in her sixties in good health.

This clonotype occurred many times. V gene TRBV7-2 combines with J gene TRBJ2-5; no clear D. This CDR3 contains 13 residues. V was clipped by 6 bases and J by 3 bases, with 11 bases between them. Germline V gene data show CDR1 as SGHTA and CDR2 as FQGNSA. CDR3 protein: CASRPRAEETQYF. For the CDR3, the DNA is TGTGCCAGCAGACCCCGCGCGGAAGAGACCCAGTACTTC.

The V gene is TRBV11-2, the J gene TRBJ1-3; 10 bases line up with TRBD1. The V gene end was trimmed by 4 bases and the J gene end by 5 bases; junction bases not matched to a gene: 17. CDR3 length: 19 residues. Per the germline V gene, CDR1 is SGHAT and CDR2 is FQNNGV. For the CDR3, the DNA is TGTGCCAGCAGCTCCCTCTCCCGGGACAGGGGACCCTTTCGAAACACCATATATTTT. Translation: CASSSLSRDRGPFRNTIYF. The complete variable domain, with remaining parts taken from reference TRBV11-2 and TRBJ1-3, reads EAGVAQSPRYKIIEKRQSVAFWCNPISGHATLYWYQQILGQGPKLLIQFQNNGVVDDSQLPKDRFSAERLKGVDSTLKIQPAKLEDSAVYLCASSSLSRDRGPFRNTIYFGEGSWLTVV.

Turning to this clonotype: A read error is possible here, since a much larger clone lies one base away. The chain has TRBV6-2 or TRBV6-3 and TRBJ2-7; 7 bases fit TRBD2. The J segment lost 3 bases and the V segment lost 7 bases, leaving 9 bases of the junction unmatched. The germline V gene has CDR1 MNHEY and CDR2 SVGEGT. The CDR3 runs 14 residues. The CDR3 spells CASKVRAGNYEQYF. CDR3 DNA sequence: TGTGCCAGCAAAGTGCGAGCGGGAAACTACGAGCAGTACTTC.

The sample holds a few counts of this clonotype. The chain couples TRBV3-1 to TRBJ2-7; no clear D gene. Trimming stripped 1 base from V and 0 bases from J, with 4 bases between. Germline loops: CDR1 LGHDT, CDR2 YNNKEL (reference sequence). This CDR3 contains 13 residues. For the CDR3, the DNA is TGTGCCAGCAGCCAAGTGGCCTCCTACGAGCAGTACTTC. Protein sequence: CASSQVASYEQYF.